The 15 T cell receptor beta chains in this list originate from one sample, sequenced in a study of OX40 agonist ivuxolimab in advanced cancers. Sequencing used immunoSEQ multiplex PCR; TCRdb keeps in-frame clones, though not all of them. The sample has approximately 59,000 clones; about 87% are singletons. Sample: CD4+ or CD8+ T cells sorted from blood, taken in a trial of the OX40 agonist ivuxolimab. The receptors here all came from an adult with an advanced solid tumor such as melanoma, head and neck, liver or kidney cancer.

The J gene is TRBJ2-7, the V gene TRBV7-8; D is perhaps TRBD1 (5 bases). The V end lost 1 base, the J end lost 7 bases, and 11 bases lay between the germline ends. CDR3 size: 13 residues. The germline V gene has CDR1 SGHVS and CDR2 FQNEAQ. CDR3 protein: CASSLGGSPEQYF. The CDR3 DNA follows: TGTGCCAGCAGCTTAGGGGGCTCTCCTGAGCAGTACTTC.

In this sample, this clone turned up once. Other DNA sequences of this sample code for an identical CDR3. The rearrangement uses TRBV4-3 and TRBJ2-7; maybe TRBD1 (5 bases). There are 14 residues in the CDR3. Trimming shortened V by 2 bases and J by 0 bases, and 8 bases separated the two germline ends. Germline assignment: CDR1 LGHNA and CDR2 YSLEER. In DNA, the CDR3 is TGCGCCAGCAGCCAAACGACAGCCTCCTACGAGCAGTACTTC. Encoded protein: CASSQTTASYEQYF.

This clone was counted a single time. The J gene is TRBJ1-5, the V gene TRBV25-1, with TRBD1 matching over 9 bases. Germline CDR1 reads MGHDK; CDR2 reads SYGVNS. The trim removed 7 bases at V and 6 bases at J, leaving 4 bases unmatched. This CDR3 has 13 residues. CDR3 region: CASTGQGTQPQHF. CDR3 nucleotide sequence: TGTGCCAGCACCGGACAGGGGACTCAGCCCCAGCATTTT.

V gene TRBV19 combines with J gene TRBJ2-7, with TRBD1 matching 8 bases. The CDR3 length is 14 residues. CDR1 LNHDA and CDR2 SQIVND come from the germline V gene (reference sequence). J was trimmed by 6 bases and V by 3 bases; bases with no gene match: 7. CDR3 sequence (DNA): TGTGCCAGTAGTATCGCTTGGACAGGGAGCGAGCAGTACTTC. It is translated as CASSIAWTGSEQYF.

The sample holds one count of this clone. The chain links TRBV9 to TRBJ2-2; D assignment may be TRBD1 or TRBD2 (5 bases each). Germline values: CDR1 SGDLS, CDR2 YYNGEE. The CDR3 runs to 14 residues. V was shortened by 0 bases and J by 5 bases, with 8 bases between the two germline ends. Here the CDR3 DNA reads TGTGCCAGCAGCGTAGAGAGGGGAACCGGGGAGCTGTTTTTT. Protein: CASSVERGTGELFF.

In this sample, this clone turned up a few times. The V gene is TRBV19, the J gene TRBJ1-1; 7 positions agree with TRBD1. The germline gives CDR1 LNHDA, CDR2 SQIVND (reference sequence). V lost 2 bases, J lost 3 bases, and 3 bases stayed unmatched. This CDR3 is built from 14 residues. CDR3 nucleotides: TGTGCCAGTAGTATACGACAGGGAGACACTGAAGCTTTCTTT. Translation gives CASSIRQGDTEAFF.

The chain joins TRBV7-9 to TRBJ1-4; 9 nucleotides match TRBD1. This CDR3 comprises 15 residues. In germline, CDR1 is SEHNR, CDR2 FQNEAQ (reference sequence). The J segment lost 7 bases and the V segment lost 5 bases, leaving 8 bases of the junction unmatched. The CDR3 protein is CASSRWTGEGEKLFF. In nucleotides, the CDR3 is TGTGCCAGCAGCCGCTGGACAGGGGAGGGTGAAAAACTGTTTTTT.

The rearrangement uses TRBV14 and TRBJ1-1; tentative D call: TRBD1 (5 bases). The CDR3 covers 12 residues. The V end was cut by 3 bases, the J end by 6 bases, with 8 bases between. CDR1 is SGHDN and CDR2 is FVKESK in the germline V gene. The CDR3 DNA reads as TGTGCCAGCAGCCACAGGGTTTCTGAAGCTTTCTTT. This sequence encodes CASSHRVSEAFF.

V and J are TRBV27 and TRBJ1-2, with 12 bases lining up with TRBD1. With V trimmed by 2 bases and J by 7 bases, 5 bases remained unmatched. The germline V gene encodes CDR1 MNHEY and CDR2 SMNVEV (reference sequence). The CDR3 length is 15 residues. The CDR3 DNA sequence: TGTGCCAGCAGTTTAGGAGGGACAGGGGGCGGTGGCTACACCTTC. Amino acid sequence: CASSLGGTGGGGYTF.

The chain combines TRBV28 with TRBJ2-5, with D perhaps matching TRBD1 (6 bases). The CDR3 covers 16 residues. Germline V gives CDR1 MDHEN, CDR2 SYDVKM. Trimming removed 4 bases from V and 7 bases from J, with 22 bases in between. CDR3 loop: CASSSPSERGWGTQYF. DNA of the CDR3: TGTGCCAGCAGTTCCCCCAGCGAGAGGGGGTGGGGGACCCAGTACTTC. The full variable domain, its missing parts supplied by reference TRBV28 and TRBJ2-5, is DVKVTQSSRYLVKRTGEKVFLECVQDMDHENMFWYRQDPGLGLRLIYFSYDVKMKEKGDIPEGYSVSREKKERFSLILESASTNQTSMYLCASSSPSERGWGTQYFGPGTRLLVL.

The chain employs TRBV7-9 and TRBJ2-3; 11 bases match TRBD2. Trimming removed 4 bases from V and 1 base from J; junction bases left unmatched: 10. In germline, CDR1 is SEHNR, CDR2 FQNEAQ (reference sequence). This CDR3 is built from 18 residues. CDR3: CASSSLAGAVSGTDTQYF. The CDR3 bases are TGTGCCAGCAGCTCACTAGCGGGAGCTGTCTCCGGCACAGATACGCAGTATTTT.

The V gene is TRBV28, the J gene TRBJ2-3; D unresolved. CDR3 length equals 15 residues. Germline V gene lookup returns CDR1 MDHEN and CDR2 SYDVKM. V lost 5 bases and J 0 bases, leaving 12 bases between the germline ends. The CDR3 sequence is CASSVVEMSTDTQYF. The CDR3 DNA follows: TGTGCCAGCAGTGTCGTGGAAATGAGCACAGATACGCAGTATTTT.

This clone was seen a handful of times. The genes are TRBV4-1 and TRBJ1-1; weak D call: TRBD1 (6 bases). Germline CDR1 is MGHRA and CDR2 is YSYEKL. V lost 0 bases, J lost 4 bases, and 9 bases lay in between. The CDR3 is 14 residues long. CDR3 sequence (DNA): TGCGCCAGCAGCCAAGATATCAGGGGCACTGAAGCTTTCTTT. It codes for CASSQDIRGTEAFF.

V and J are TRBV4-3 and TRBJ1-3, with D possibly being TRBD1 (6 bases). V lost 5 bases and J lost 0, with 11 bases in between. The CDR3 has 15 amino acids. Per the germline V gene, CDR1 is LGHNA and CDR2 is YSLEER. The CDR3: CASSITGNSGNTIYF. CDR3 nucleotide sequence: TGCGCCAGCAGCATAACAGGGAACTCTGGAAACACCATATATTTT.

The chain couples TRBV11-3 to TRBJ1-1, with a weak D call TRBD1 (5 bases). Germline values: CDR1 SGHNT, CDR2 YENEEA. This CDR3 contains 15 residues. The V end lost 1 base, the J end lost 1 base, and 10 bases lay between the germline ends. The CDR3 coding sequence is TGTGCCAGCAGCTTAGCGGCAGGGTGGAACACTGAAGCTTTCTTT. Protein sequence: CASSLAAGWNTEAFF. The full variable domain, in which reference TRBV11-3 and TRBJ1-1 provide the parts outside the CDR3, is EAGVVQSPRYKIIEKKQPVAFWCNPISGHNTLYWYLQNLGQGPELLIRYENEEAVDDSQLPKDRFSAERLKGVDSTLKIQPAELGDSAVYLCASSLAAGWNTEAFFGQGTRLTVV.